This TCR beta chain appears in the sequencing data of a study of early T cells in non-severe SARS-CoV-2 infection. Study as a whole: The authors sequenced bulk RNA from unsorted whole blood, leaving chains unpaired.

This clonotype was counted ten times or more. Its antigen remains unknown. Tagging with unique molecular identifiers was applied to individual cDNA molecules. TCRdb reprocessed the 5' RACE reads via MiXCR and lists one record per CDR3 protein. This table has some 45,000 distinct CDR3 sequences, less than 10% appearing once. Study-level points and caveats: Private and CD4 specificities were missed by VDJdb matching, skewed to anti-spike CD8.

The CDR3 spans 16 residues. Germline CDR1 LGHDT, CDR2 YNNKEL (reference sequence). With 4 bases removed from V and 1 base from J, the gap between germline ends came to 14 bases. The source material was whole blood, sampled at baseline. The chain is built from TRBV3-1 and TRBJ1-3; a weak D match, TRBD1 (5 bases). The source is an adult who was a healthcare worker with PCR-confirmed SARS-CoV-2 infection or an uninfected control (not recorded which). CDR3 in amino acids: CASSRRTGASGNTIYF. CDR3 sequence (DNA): TGTGCCAGCAGCCGACGAACAGGAGCGTCTGGAAACACCATATATTTT. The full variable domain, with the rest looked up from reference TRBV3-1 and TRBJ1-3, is DTAVSQTPKYLVTQMGNDKSIKCEQNLGHDTMYWYKQDSKKFLKIMFSYNNKELIINETVPNRFSPKSPDKAHLNLHINSLELGDSAVYFCASSRRTGASGNTIYFGEGSWLTVV.